The 9 T cell receptor beta chains below come from one sample, sequenced in a study of OX40 agonist ivuxolimab in advanced cancers. Some clones are missing from TCRdb's copy, which holds only in-frame ones; the method was immunoSEQ multiplex PCR. The sample lists some 44,000 clones, 80% occurring once. The sample here was CD4+ or CD8+ T cells sorted from blood, taken in a trial of the OX40 agonist ivuxolimab. These receptor sequences come from an adult with an advanced solid tumor such as melanoma, head and neck, liver or kidney cancer.

The sample holds one count of this clone. This sequence joins TRBV6-5 and TRBJ2-5; no clear D gene. The CDR3 consists of 14 residues. The germline V and J ends were trimmed by 6 bases and 3 bases, with 14 bases remaining between them. Germline values: CDR1 MNHEY, CDR2 SVGAGI. The CDR3 reads CASRPDQTKETQYF. The CDR3 DNA reads TGTGCCAGCAGGCCGGACCAGACGAAAGAGACCCAGTACTTC.

The chain employs TRBV10-3 and TRBJ2-1, with 10 positions matching TRBD1. V shed 4 bases, J shed 1 base, and the junction held 7 bases outside the gene matches. Germline CDR1 reads ENHRY; CDR2 reads SYGVKD. This CDR3 comprises 17 residues. CDR3 sequence: CAISGFPGQGSYNEQFF. The CDR3 DNA sequence: TGTGCCATCAGTGGATTTCCGGGACAGGGGTCCTACAATGAGCAGTTCTTC.

This chain joins TRBV19 and TRBJ1-4; D gene ambiguous. CDR1 LNHDA and CDR2 SQIVND come from the germline V gene (reference sequence). Trimming removed 2 bases from V and 3 bases from J, with 13 bases in between. CDR3 length equals 16 residues. CDR3 coding DNA: TGTGCCAGTAGTATATCGTTCGGGTCGTCTAATGAAAAACTGTTTTTT. Protein: CASSISFGSSNEKLFF.

This chain uses TRBV19 with TRBJ2-1, with D perhaps matching TRBD1 or TRBD2 (6 bases each). Germline V gene sequence: CDR1 LNHDA, CDR2 SQIVND (reference sequence). V was shortened by 3 bases and J by 4 bases, with 16 bases between the two germline ends. The CDR3 extends over 16 amino acids. The CDR3, as DNA: TGTGCCAGTAGTATGAGTCGGGGGCACTCATACAATGAGCAGTTCTTC. It is translated as CASSMSRGHSYNEQFF.

The chain employs TRBV28 and TRBJ1-3; tentative D call: TRBD1 (5 bases). The CDR3 totals 17 residues. Germline CDR1 is MDHEN and CDR2 is SYDVKM. V gave up 6 bases and J gave up 1 base, with 19 bases separating them. Here the CDR3 DNA reads TGTGCCAGCAGCCAACGACAGTTCATGTTATCTGGAAACACCATATATTTT. As protein: CASSQRQFMLSGNTIYF.

This rearrangement joins TRBV5-6 to TRBJ2-2; 13 nucleotides line up with TRBD2. Germline CDR1 is SGHDT and CDR2 is YYEEEE. This CDR3 spans 16 amino acids. The J segment lost 8 bases and the V segment lost 4 bases, leaving 8 bases of the junction unmatched. As DNA, the CDR3 is TGTGCCAGCAGCCTTGGACTAGCGGGAGCTTTGGGGGAGCTGTTTTTT. Amino acid sequence: CASSLGLAGALGELFF. Looking up the rest from reference TRBV5-6 and TRBJ2-2 gives the full variable domain: DAGVTQSPTHLIKTRGQQVTLRCSPKSGHDTVSWYQQALGQGPQFIFQYYEEEERQRGNFPDRFSGHQFPNYSSELNVNALLLGDSALYLCASSLGLAGALGELFFGEGSRLTVL.

The chain uses TRBV27 and TRBJ1-3; D is unresolved. Trimming removed 2 bases from V and 3 bases from J, with 11 bases in between. CDR1 and CDR2 from the germline V gene are MNHEY and SMNVEV (reference sequence). The CDR3 sequence is 15 residues long. As DNA, the CDR3 is TGTGCCAGCAGTTTAAAGGCCGCTGGTGGAAACACCATATATTTT. This encodes CASSLKAAGGNTIYF.

This chain connects TRBV9 to TRBJ1-1; a possible D gene is TRBD1 (6 bases). Germline CDR1 reads SGDLS; CDR2 reads YYNGEE. The CDR3 runs 16 residues. V lost 4 bases to trimming and J lost 1 base, with 17 bases between them. The CDR3 spells CASSPQPGHKNTEAFF. The CDR3 nucleotides are TGTGCCAGCAGCCCTCAGCCGGGACACAAGAACACTGAAGCTTTCTTT.

The V and J genes are TRBV15 and TRBJ1-5; D perhaps matches TRBD1 (5 bases). Between the trimmed V and J ends, which lost 1 base and 0 bases, there was a span of 10 bases. The CDR3 runs to 16 residues. Germline lookup yields CDR1 LNHNV and CDR2 YYDKDF (reference sequence). This CDR3 reads CATSRAGTYSNQPQHF. CDR3 coding DNA: TGTGCCACCAGCAGAGCTGGGACCTATAGCAATCAGCCCCAGCATTTT. Complete variable domain (other parts from reference TRBV15 and TRBJ1-5): DAMVIQNPRYQVTQFGKPVTLSCSQTLNHNVMYWYQQKSSQAPKLLFHYYDKDFNNEADTPDNFQSRRPNTSFCFLDIRSPGLGDTAMYLCATSRAGTYSNQPQHFGDGTRLSIL.